The 3 T cell receptor beta chains given below trace back to one sample, sequenced in a study of identical twins. TCRdb analysed the 5' RACE reads with MiXCR anew, one entry per CDR3 protein. Seen here are around 280,000 distinct CDR3 sequences, about 8.9% observed once, and the top ten hold over 2%. The same data also went into a second study, on yellow fever vaccine responses in identical twins.

The specimen sequenced was memory (CD45RO+) T cells sorted from blood. The source is a woman aged 18-35 years in good health.

This clonotype came up many times. For the CDR3, the DNA is TGCGCCAGCAGCTTGGCTCAGGGACCCCCCCAAGAGACCCAGTACTTC. This sequence encodes CASSLAQGPPQETQYF. The chain is built from TRBV5-1 and TRBJ2-5; D possibly uses TRBD1 or TRBD2 (5 bases each). CDR1 SGHRS and CDR2 YFSETQ come from the germline V gene. The CDR3 consists of 16 residues. The V and J ends lost 0 bases and 1 base respectively, with 13 bases between them.

Many counts were recorded for this clonotype. The genes are TRBV2 and TRBJ2-7; D remains ambiguous. Germline CDR1 SNHLY, CDR2 FYNNEI. This CDR3 spans 13 amino acids. Deletions cut 0 bases from V and 7 bases from J, with 10 bases between. Written as DNA, the CDR3 is TGTGCCAGCAGTGAAGCGCTTGGGTGGGAGCAGTACTTC. Translating gives CASSEALGWEQYF.

A few counts support this clonotype. V and J are TRBV6-4 and TRBJ2-1; 8 nucleotides align to TRBD2. The CDR3 consists of 15 residues. Germline-derived CDR1 and CDR2 are MRHNA and SNTAGT. The V and J ends lost 3 bases and 4 bases, in that order; junction bases with no gene match: 5. The CDR3 protein is CASSEASGSYNEQFF. The CDR3 coding sequence is TGTGCCAGCAGTGAGGCCAGCGGGAGTTACAATGAGCAGTTCTTC.